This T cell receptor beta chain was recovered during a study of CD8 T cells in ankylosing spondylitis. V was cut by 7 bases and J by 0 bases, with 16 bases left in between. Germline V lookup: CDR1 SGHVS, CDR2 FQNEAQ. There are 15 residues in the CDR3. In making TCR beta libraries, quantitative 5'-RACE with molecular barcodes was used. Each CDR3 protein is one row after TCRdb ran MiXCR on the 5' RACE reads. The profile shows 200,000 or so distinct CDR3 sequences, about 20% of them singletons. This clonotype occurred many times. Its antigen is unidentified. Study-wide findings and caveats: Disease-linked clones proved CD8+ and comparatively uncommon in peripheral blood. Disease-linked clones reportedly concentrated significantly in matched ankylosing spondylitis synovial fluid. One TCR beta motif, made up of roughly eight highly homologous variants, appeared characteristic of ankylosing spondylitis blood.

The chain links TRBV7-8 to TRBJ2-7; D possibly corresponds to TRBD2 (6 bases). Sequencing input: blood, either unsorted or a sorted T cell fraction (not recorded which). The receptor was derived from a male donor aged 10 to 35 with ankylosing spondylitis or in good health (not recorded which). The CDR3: CASTLPSASSYEQYF. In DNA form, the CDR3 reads TGTGCCAGCACCCTCCCTAGCGCATCCTCCTACGAGCAGTACTTC.